These 11 T cell receptor beta chains share one sample of origin, sequenced in a study of shared clonotypes between healthy human individuals. Profiling relied on immunoSEQ multiplex PCR, and the TCRdb table lists in-frame clones only, not all of them. The sample shows about 460,000 clones, about 74% of them seen only once. Sequenced sample: PBMCs. These receptors were collected from a woman aged 40-49 years in good health. Some clones in this sample may be carry-over from other donors' samples.

The chain combines TRBV4-2 with TRBJ2-7, with a weak D call TRBD1 (6 bases). Trimming cost V 4 bases and J 3 bases, with 19 bases left between them. From germline, CDR1 is LGHNA and CDR2 YNFKEQ. This CDR3 is built from 16 residues. DNA of the CDR3: TGTGCCAGCAGCCCGCGCGCCCAAACAGGGTTCTACGAGCAGTACTTC. Residues: CASSPRAQTGFYEQYF.

The V call is TRBV5-1, the J call TRBJ1-2; D not certain. Trimming stripped 0 bases from V and 8 bases from J, with 17 bases between. Per the germline V gene, CDR1 is SGHRS and CDR2 is YFSETQ. The CDR3 contains 15 residues. Here the CDR3 DNA reads TGCGCCAGCAGCTTGGAGGCAGCAAACTATAGAGGCTACACCTTC. Its translation: CASSLEAANYRGYTF.

This clone was observed a handful of times. The chain uses TRBV30 and TRBJ1-1; D gene ambiguous. The germline CDR1 and CDR2 sequences are GTSNPN and SVGIG (reference sequence). Trimming left V 1 base short and J 4 bases short, with 13 bases between. The CDR3 is 14 amino acids. CDR3 protein: CAWSAENQLTEAFF. The CDR3 bases are TGTGCCTGGAGTGCAGAAAACCAACTCACTGAAGCTTTCTTT.

Of note for this clone: The sample holds other DNA sequences that translate to the same CDR3. This chain uses TRBV28 with TRBJ2-7; 7 bases fit TRBD2. CDR3 length equals 14 residues. Germline loops: CDR1 MDHEN, CDR2 SYDVKM. After removal of 2 bases from V and 2 bases from J, the junction contained 3 bases not matched to a gene. The CDR3 sequence is CASSLVGGPYEQYF. DNA of the CDR3: TGTGCCAGCAGTTTAGTGGGAGGGCCCTACGAGCAGTACTTC. The full variable domain, with the rest looked up from reference TRBV28 and TRBJ2-7, is DVKVTQSSRYLVKRTGEKVFLECVQDMDHENMFWYRQDPGLGLRLIYFSYDVKMKEKGDIPEGYSVSREKKERFSLILESASTNQTSMYLCASSLVGGPYEQYFGPGTRLTVT.

V and J are TRBV10-3 and TRBJ2-5, with 9 bases matching TRBD1. CDR1 and CDR2 (germline): ENHRY, SYGVKD. After removal of 10 bases from V and 1 base from J, the junction contained 4 bases not matched to a gene. This CDR3 spans 13 amino acids. CDR3 coding DNA: TGTGCCACCAACAGGGGGCTCCAAGAGACCCAGTACTTC. It translates to CATNRGLQETQYF.

J is TRBJ1-4 and V is TRBV19; 7 positions match TRBD1. V lost 10 bases and J lost 8; bases outside the gene matches: 10. Germline V gives CDR1 LNHDA, CDR2 SQIVND (reference sequence). The CDR3 is made up of 13 amino acids. The CDR3 DNA is TGTGCCACGTCACAGGGGAGGTACGAAAAACTGTTTTTT. This translates into CATSQGRYEKLFF. Full variable domain (outside the CDR3, taken from reference TRBV19 and TRBJ1-4): DGGITQSPKYLFRKEGQNVTLSCEQNLNHDAMYWYRQDPGQGLRLIYYSQIVNDFQKGDIAEGYSVSREKKESFPLTVTSAQKNPTAFYLCATSQGRYEKLFFGSGTQLSVL.

V is TRBV11-2 and J is TRBJ1-1; the D is unclear. CDR3 length: 12 residues. Germline lookup yields CDR1 SGHAT and CDR2 FQNNGV. Trimming shortened V by 5 bases and J by 7 bases, and 11 bases separated the two germline ends. The CDR3 region is CASSLTGIEAFF. CDR3 in DNA: TGTGCCAGCAGCCTGACGGGGATTGAAGCTTTCTTT.

This clone appeared once. The CDR3, as DNA: TGTGCCAGCAGTGTTGGACCGAACACTGAAGCTTTCTTT. Protein product: CASSVGPNTEAFF. The V call is TRBV2, the J call TRBJ1-1, with D hard to call. There are 13 residues in the CDR3. Germline V gives CDR1 SNHLY, CDR2 FYNNEI. The V gene lost 4 bases and the J gene lost 1 base, with 7 bases spanning the gap.

Of note for this clone: A read error is likely here: a far larger clone is one base away. The chain is built from TRBV7-9 and TRBJ1-4, with D perhaps TRBD1 (5 bases). CDR1 is SEHNR and CDR2 is FQNEAQ in the germline V gene (reference sequence). This CDR3 contains 15 residues. In DNA form, the CDR3 reads TGTGCCAGCAGCACCGGGGACGGAACTAATGAAAAACTGCTTTTT. Its protein is CASSTGDGTNEKLLF. Full variable domain (rest looked up from reference TRBV7-9 and TRBJ1-4): DTGVSQNPRHKITKRGQNVTFRCDPISEHNRLYWYRQTLGQGPEFLTYFQNEAQLEKSRLLSDRFSAERPKGSFSTLEIQRTEQGDSAMYLCASSTGDGTNEKLLFGSGTQLSVL.

On this clone itself: Only one base separates this from a far larger clonotype, so it likely reflects a read error. The CDR3 does not end in the conserved phenylalanine or tryptophan, so this is likely a read error. The chain links TRBV2 to TRBJ1-2; possible D gene TRBD1, 6 bases. V was pared by 6 bases and J by 6 bases, with 11 bases between. The CDR3 contains 12 residues. Germline loops: CDR1 SNHLY, CDR2 FYNNEI. CDR3 protein: CASRSTGDGYTL. Here the CDR3 DNA reads TGTGCCAGCAGGTCGACAGGCGATGGCTACACCCTC.

The chain links TRBV7-9 to TRBJ2-1; TRBD2 might be the D (5 bases). CDR1 is SEHNR and CDR2 is FQNEAQ in the germline V gene (reference sequence). The CDR3 is made up of 18 amino acids. The germline V and J ends were trimmed by 5 bases and 3 bases, with 23 bases remaining between them. The CDR3 nucleotides read TGTGCCAGCAGCCCAAGATCACCCTGGGAGAAAATCTACAATGAGCAGTTCTTC. It yields the protein CASSPRSPWEKIYNEQFF.